The clone carrying this T cell receptor beta chain came up once. This entry comes from a study of blood T cell repertoires in COVID-19. The overall study: Some COVID-19 samples were acute and others convalescent; all came from the United States, Italy and Spain. Nucleic acid was either cDNA or gDNA, and it came from T cells, B-cell-depleted T cells, or PBMCs.

Source study methods: Amplifying reference gene primers gave estimates of nucleated cell counts. The protocol was immunoSEQ multiplex PCR, while the TCRdb copy is restricted to in-frame clones and leaves out a portion. The DNA gave D and trimming, while V, J and clone size come from that table. The repertoire holds about 210,000 clones, with about 91% as singletons. Trimming at V came to 4 bases and at J to 3 bases, leaving 0 bases not matched to a gene. The length of the CDR3 is 14 residues. The germline gives CDR1 LNHDA, CDR2 SQIVND (reference sequence). The TCR was taken from a man aged 25 to 45 with acute or convalescent COVID-19. The chain links TRBV19 to TRBJ2-1; 10 bases are a match to TRBD2. Sequencing was performed on peripheral blood. The CDR3 nucleotides are TGTGCCAGTAGTACTAGCGGGAGCTACAATGAGCAGTTCTTC. Protein sequence: CASSTSGSYNEQFF.